Below, 27 T cell receptor beta chains from the same sample are listed, as sequenced in a study of blood T cell repertoires in COVID-19. The repertoire was sequenced with immunoSEQ multiplex PCR; TCRdb's copy has only in-frame clones and lacks some. This sample has about 190,000 clones; approximately 79% occur once, and the top ten carry roughly 17%. Sample: peripheral blood. All receptors derive from a man aged 55 to 70 with active or convalescent COVID-19.

The chain combines TRBV3-1 (or the pseudogene TRBV3-2) with TRBJ2-1, with D possibly matching TRBD2 (5 bases). CDR1 is LGHDT and CDR2 is YNNKEL in the germline V gene (reference sequence). The CDR3 has 12 residues. The V end was cut by 3 bases, the J end by 7 bases, with 7 bases between. The CDR3 sequence is CASSHLANEQFF. The CDR3 DNA reads TGTGCCAGCAGCCACCTAGCAAATGAGCAGTTCTTC.

The chain joins TRBV30 to TRBJ1-5; D uncertain. The CDR3 contains 12 residues. Between the trimmed V and J ends, which lost 5 bases and 6 bases, there was a span of 11 bases. Germline CDR1 GTSNPN, CDR2 SVGIG (reference sequence). This CDR3 reads CAWGTGVQPQHF. For the CDR3, the DNA is TGTGCCTGGGGAACGGGAGTTCAGCCCCAGCATTTT.

The chain links TRBV5-4 to TRBJ2-7; TRBD2 agrees at 7 bases. Germline lookup yields CDR1 SGHNT and CDR2 YYREEE (reference sequence). V shed 5 bases and J 7 bases; nucleotides not matched to a gene: 18. The CDR3 contains 16 residues. As DNA, the CDR3 is TGTGCCAGCAGTCCGTCCGAGGGGACTACCCGAGAGGAGCAGTACTTC. As protein: CASSPSEGTTREEQYF.

This chain links TRBV3-1 (or the pseudogene TRBV3-2) with TRBJ2-7; possible D gene TRBD1, 5 bases. This CDR3 spans 13 amino acids. V was trimmed by 4 bases and J by 4 bases, leaving 11 bases between them. Germline CDR1 reads LGHDT; CDR2 reads YNNKEL (reference sequence). Written as DNA, the CDR3 is TGTGCCAGCAGCCCAAGAAGGGGTTACGAGCAGTACTTC. Translated: CASSPRRGYEQYF.

The chain couples TRBV6-5 to TRBJ1-6; no firm D call. The germline V gene has CDR1 MNHEY and CDR2 SVGAGI. The V end lost 4 bases, the J end lost 9 bases, and 16 bases lay between the germline ends. This CDR3 has 15 residues. The CDR3 is CASSSKGGSASPLHF. In DNA form, the CDR3 reads TGTGCCAGCAGTTCAAAGGGAGGGTCGGCTTCACCCCTCCACTTT.

The chain combines TRBV7-2 with TRBJ2-4, with TRBD1 matching 11 bases. The V gene end was trimmed by 5 bases and the J gene end by 1 base; junction bases not matched to a gene: 4. Germline CDR1 reads SGHTA; CDR2 reads FQGNSA. The CDR3 is 16 residues long. The CDR3 DNA reads as TGTGCCAGCAGCACCGGGACAGGGGGGGCCAAAAACATTCAGTACTTC. Its translation is CASSTGTGGAKNIQYF. The full variable domain, rest sourced from reference TRBV7-2 and TRBJ2-4, is GAGVSQSPSNKVTEKGKDVELRCDPISGHTALYWYRQSLGQGLEFLIYFQGNSAPDKSGLPSDRFSAERTGGSVSTLTIQRTQQEDSAVYLCASSTGTGGAKNIQYFGAGTRLSVL.

A single count supports this clone. CDR3 sequence (DNA): TGTGCCAGCAGCTCCCCCGTAACCTACAATGAGCAGTTCTTC. It translates to CASSSPVTYNEQFF. The J gene is TRBJ2-1, the V gene TRBV6-6; D gene unclear. The germline V and J ends were trimmed by 6 bases and 2 bases, with 11 bases remaining between them. The CDR3 length is 14 residues. The V gene's germline CDR1 is MNHNY and CDR2 SVGAGI (reference sequence).

This chain uses TRBV5-1 with TRBJ2-5; 11 bases align to TRBD2. CDR3 length equals 15 residues. J lost 5 bases, V lost 4 bases, and 7 bases had no gene match. In germline, CDR1 is SGHRS, CDR2 YFSETQ. CDR3 sequence reads: CASSLTSGREETQYF. In DNA form, the CDR3 reads TGCGCCAGCAGCCTTACTAGCGGGAGAGAGGAGACCCAGTACTTC.

This chain connects TRBV5-1 to TRBJ2-7, with D possibly matching TRBD1 (5 bases). The germline V and J ends were trimmed by 0 bases and 5 bases, with 12 bases remaining between them. The germline V gene encodes CDR1 SGHRS and CDR2 YFSETQ. The CDR3 spans 14 residues. CDR3 sequence (DNA): TGCGCCAGCAGCTTGGCACCGCAGGGCGACGAGCAGTACTTC. It is translated as CASSLAPQGDEQYF.

The V gene is TRBV7-3, the J gene TRBJ2-3; 8 bases are shared with TRBD2. V lost 4 bases and J lost 5; bases outside the gene matches: 8. Germline V gene sequence: CDR1 SGHTA, CDR2 FQGTGA. This CDR3 region has 15 residues. Written as DNA, the CDR3 is TGTGCCAGCAGCTCCCAAGCGGGAGAGGTAGATACGCAGTATTTT. Its protein is CASSSQAGEVDTQYF.

This chain links TRBV7-3 with TRBJ2-1; TRBD2 is a possible D gene (5 bases). Trimming took off 3 bases at V and 9 bases at J, with 9 bases between the two ends. Germline loops: CDR1 SGHTA, CDR2 FQGTGA. The CDR3 loop spans 12 amino acids. The DNA for the CDR3 is TGTGCCAGCAGCTTCCTAAGCGGTGAGCAGTTCTTC. Translation: CASSFLSGEQFF.

The gene calls are TRBV19 and TRBJ2-7; D is uncertain. The CDR3 extends over 13 amino acids. V dropped 5 bases and J dropped 2 bases, with 10 bases sitting between them. The germline V gene encodes CDR1 LNHDA and CDR2 SQIVND (reference sequence). The CDR3 DNA reads TGTGCCAGTAGTCTCCGACTTGCCTACGAGCAGTACTTC. Its translation: CASSLRLAYEQYF.

This clone was found many times. The DNA for the CDR3 is TGCGCCAGCAGCCAGCAACAGGGGATACAGCCCCAGCATTTT. Amino acid sequence: CASSQQQGIQPQHF. This chain joins TRBV4-1 and TRBJ1-5, with 7 bases identical to TRBD1. The V and J ends lost 3 bases and 7 bases, in that order; junction bases with no gene match: 6. This CDR3 contains 14 residues. Germline V gene data show CDR1 as MGHRA and CDR2 as YSYEKL.

The chain employs TRBV11-3 and TRBJ2-1; 9 bases align to TRBD2. Germline V gene sequence: CDR1 SGHNT, CDR2 YENEEA. The CDR3 is 15 amino acids. V trimming: 1 base; J trimming: 5 bases; junction bases outside the gene matches: 3. The CDR3 here is CASSLVAGGHNEQFF. Written as DNA, the CDR3 is TGTGCCAGCAGCTTAGTTGCGGGAGGGCACAATGAGCAGTTCTTC.

This sequence joins TRBV3-1 (or the pseudogene TRBV3-2) and TRBJ1-2, with D possibly TRBD1 on 5 matching bases. V lost 4 bases and J 3 bases, leaving 12 bases between the germline ends. Per the germline V gene, CDR1 is LGHDT and CDR2 is YNNKEL (reference sequence). There are 14 residues in the CDR3. The CDR3 here is CASSPLGGDYGYTF. CDR3 in DNA: TGTGCCAGCAGCCCCTTGGGGGGAGACTATGGCTACACCTTC.

This clone was recorded only once. The chain joins TRBV28 to TRBJ1-2; D gene unclear. The V gene's germline CDR1 is MDHEN and CDR2 SYDVKM. V lost 1 base and J 5 bases, leaving 11 bases between the germline ends. This CDR3 has 14 residues. CDR3 nucleotides: TGTGCCAGCAGTTTATACTCGGGGAGATATGGCTACACCTTC. Translating gives CASSLYSGRYGYTF.

The chain employs TRBV21-1 and TRBJ2-7; the listed D gene, TRBD1, was not tested against the DNA. TRBV21-1 has pseudogene status. The CDR3 has 13 residues. This CDR3 is CASSKTGRYEQYF. DNA for the CDR3: TGTGCCAGCAGTAAAACAGGGCGCTACGAGCAGTACTTC.

On this clone itself: One end of the junction varies from germline; a read error may be responsible. The chain recombines TRBV9 with TRBJ2-1; 7 bases are shared with TRBD2. CDR3 size: 13 residues. CDR1 is SGDLS, CDR2 YYNGEE, per germline. CDR3 bases: TGTGCCAGCAGCGCCAGGGACTACACCGAGCCGTTCTTC. Protein: CASSARDYTEPFF.

The chain combines TRBV12-5 with TRBJ1-1, with 7 nucleotides matching TRBD1. The V gene end was trimmed by 4 bases and the J gene end by 2 bases; junction bases not matched to a gene: 1. Germline V CDR1 and CDR2: LGHNT, FRNRAP. This CDR3 has 13 amino acids. This chain's CDR3 is CASGWDSNTEAFF. CDR3 coding DNA: TGTGCTAGTGGTTGGGACAGCAACACTGAAGCTTTCTTT.

This clone appeared once. The chain combines TRBV5-1 with TRBJ2-2; possible D gene TRBD1, 5 bases. Trimming cost V 6 bases and J 2 bases, with 20 bases left between them. The germline V gene has CDR1 SGHRS and CDR2 YFSETQ. The CDR3 is made up of 17 amino acids. The CDR3 protein is CASTIQGNRINTGELFF. CDR3 DNA sequence: TGCGCCAGCACCATACAAGGGAACAGGATAAACACCGGGGAGCTGTTTTTT. Filled out from reference TRBV5-1 and TRBJ2-2, the complete variable domain reads KAGVTQTPRYLIKTRGQQVTLSCSPISGHRSVSWYQQTPGQGLQFLFEYFSETQRNKGNFPGRFSGRQFSNSRSEMNVSTLELGDSALYLCASTIQGNRINTGELFFGEGSRLTVL.

This clone was recorded a few times. The V call is TRBV3-1 (or the pseudogene TRBV3-2), the J call TRBJ1-1, with a possible D match to TRBD1 (6 bases). Germline-derived CDR1 and CDR2 are LGHDT and YNNKEL (reference sequence). There are 12 residues in the CDR3. The CDR3: CASRGGATEAFF. CDR3 nucleotides: TGTGCAAGCCGTGGGGGGGCCACTGAAGCTTTCTTT.

The V call is TRBV15, the J call TRBJ2-1; D is possibly TRBD2 (6 bases). The ends were cut back, 5 bases at V and 4 bases at J, with 18 bases in the middle. The CDR3 spans 16 residues. Per germline, CDR1 LNHNV and CDR2 YYDKDF (reference sequence). CDR3 residues: CATSGVATRYYNEQFF. The CDR3 DNA is TGTGCCACCAGCGGAGTCGCGACTAGGTATTACAATGAGCAGTTCTTC.

This rearrangement joins TRBV18 to TRBJ2-7; 12 bases are a match to TRBD1. Germline values: CDR1 KGHSH, CDR2 LQKENI. This CDR3 is 15 amino acids long. With 8 bases clipped from V and 5 bases from J, the junction kept 10 bases outside the gene matches. CDR3: CASATGTGGFNEQYF. As DNA, the CDR3 is TGTGCCAGCGCAACGGGGACAGGGGGCTTCAACGAGCAGTACTTC.

The J gene is TRBJ2-2, the V gene TRBV5-3; TRBD2 agrees at 8 bases. TRBV5-3 is annotated as an ORF whose role is uncertain. There are 19 residues in the CDR3. Unmatched junction bases numbered 10, after V lost 0 bases and J lost 0 bases. The CDR3 loop is CARSLVAGLPIANTGELFF. The CDR3 nucleotides read TGTGCCAGAAGCTTGGTAGCGGGACTTCCTATCGCGAACACCGGGGAGCTGTTTTTT.

V is TRBV18 and J is TRBJ2-7; TRBD1 matches 7 bases. J was trimmed by 5 bases and V by 4 bases; bases with no gene match: 8. The germline gives CDR1 KGHSH, CDR2 LQKENI. There are 14 residues in the CDR3. The CDR3 loop reads CASSRDRVKDEQYF. The CDR3 DNA sequence: TGTGCCAGCTCACGCGACAGGGTTAAGGACGAGCAGTACTTC.

This chain connects TRBV12-3 or TRBV12-4 to TRBJ2-7; possible D gene TRBD2, 6 bases. Trimming removed 4 bases from V and 9 bases from J, with 16 bases in between. CDR3 length equals 13 residues. The CDR3 DNA reads TGTGCCAGCAGTTCCCCCTCCGGGGGATGGCAGTACTTC. This codes for CASSSPSGGWQYF.

This clone appeared many times. The chain couples TRBV6-5 to TRBJ2-5, with 13 bases matching TRBD2. This CDR3 is built from 15 residues. CDR1 and CDR2 from the germline V gene are MNHEY and SVGAGI. Trimming took 6 bases from V and 4 from J; bases not matched to a gene: 5. In nucleotides, the CDR3 is TGTGCCAGCAGCGGGGGGACTAGCGGGATAGAGACCCAGTACTTC. Translated, it gives CASSGGTSGIETQYF.